The clone carrying this T cell receptor beta chain appeared many times. Its antigen is as yet unknown. Germline V gene data show CDR1 as MNHEY and CDR2 as SVGEGT. The V end was cut by 3 bases, the J end by 1 base, with 9 bases between. The CDR3 has 14 amino acids. The data were obtained in a study of Graves' ophthalmopathy and Graves' hyperthyroidism. Study outcomes and limitations: As the model predicted ophthalmopathy progression, it achieved a sensitivity of 70% to 71% and a specificity of about 72%. Most thyroid clonotypes expanded beyond 0.001 frequency were also found in blood.

The diagnosis combined clinical symptoms, thyroxine, TRAb, thyroid ultrasound and orbital computed tomography scans. Amplification targeted the TCR beta CDR3 regions, with RNA transcripts as the source material. HTBI primers were used in a first-round RT-PCR, which preceded a second-round multiplex PCR. TCRdb analysed the multiplex PCR reads with MiXCR anew, one entry per CDR3 protein. The sample contains under 350,000 distinct CDR3 sequences, about a sixth of which appear only once. V gene TRBV6-2 or TRBV6-3 combines with J gene TRBJ1-1, with D possibly matching TRBD1 (5 bases). The sequenced sample consisted of peripheral blood. The clonotype was recovered from an adult man with Graves' ophthalmopathy. The DNA of the CDR3 is TGTGCCAGCAGTTATGGCAGGGAGAACACTGAAGCTTTCTTT. Amino acids: CASSYGRENTEAFF.